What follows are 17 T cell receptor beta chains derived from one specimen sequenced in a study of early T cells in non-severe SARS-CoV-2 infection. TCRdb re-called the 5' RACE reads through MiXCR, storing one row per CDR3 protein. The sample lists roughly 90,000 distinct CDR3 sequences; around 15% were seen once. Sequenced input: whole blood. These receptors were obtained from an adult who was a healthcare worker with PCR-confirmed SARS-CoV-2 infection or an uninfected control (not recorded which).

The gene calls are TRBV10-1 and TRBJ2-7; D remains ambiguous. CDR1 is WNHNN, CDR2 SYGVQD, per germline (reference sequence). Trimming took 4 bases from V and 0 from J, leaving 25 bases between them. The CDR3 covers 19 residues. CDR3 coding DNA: TGCGCCAGCAGTGGGTTAGCCGGCAGGCAAAAAGCCCCCTCCTACGAGCAGTACGTC. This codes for CASSGLAGRQKAPSYEQYV.

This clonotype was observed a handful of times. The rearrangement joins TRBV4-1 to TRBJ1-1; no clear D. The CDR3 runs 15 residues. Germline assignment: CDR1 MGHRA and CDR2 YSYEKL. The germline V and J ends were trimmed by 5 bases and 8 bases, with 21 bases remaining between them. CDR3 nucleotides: TGCGCCAGCAGCTCTCCGGGCTCCACCCGCACCGAAGCTTTCTTT. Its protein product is CASSSPGSTRTEAFF.

Written as DNA, the CDR3 is TGTGCCAGCATCTCGGTTCGGAACACTGAAGCTTTCTTT. Translated, it gives CASISVRNTEAFF. This chain connects TRBV2 to TRBJ1-1; D unclear. Trimming stripped 7 bases from V and 1 base from J, with 10 bases between. CDR1 is SNHLY, CDR2 FYNNEI, per germline. This CDR3 contains 13 residues.

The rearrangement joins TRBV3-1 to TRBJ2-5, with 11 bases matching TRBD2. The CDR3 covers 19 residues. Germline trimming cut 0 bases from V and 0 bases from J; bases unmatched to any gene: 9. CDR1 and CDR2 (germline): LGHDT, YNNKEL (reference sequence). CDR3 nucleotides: TGTGCCAGCAGCCAAGATGAGATAGCGGGGGGGCAGTACCAAGAGACCCAGTACTTC. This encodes CASSQDEIAGGQYQETQYF.

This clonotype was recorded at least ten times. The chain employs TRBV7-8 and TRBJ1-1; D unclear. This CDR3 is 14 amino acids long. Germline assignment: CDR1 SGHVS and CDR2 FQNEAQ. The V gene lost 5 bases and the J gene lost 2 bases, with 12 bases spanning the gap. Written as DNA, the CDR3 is TGTGCCAGCAGCCTTACGTTCCCAAACACTGAAGCTTTCTTT. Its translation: CASSLTFPNTEAFF.

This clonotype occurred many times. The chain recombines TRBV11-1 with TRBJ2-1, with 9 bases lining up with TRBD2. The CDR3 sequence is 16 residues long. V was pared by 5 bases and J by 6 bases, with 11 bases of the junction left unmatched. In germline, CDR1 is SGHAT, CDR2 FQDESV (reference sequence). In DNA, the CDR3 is TGTGCCAGCAGCCCAGGACTAGCGAAGATGAGCAATGAGCAGTTCTTC. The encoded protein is CASSPGLAKMSNEQFF.

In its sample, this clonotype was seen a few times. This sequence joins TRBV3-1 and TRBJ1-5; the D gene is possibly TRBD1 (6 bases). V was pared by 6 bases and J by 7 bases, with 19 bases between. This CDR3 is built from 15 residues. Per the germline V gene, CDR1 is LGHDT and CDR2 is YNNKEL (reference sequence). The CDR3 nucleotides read TGTGCCAGCAGTCCCGGGGAGGGGGTCAACCAGCCCCAGCATTTT. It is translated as CASSPGEGVNQPQHF.

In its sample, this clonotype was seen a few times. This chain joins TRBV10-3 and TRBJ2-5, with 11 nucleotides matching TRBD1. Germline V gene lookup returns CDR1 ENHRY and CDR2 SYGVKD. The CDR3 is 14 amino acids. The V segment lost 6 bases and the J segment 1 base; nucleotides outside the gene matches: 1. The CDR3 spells CAISGTGGQETQYF. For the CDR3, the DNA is TGTGCCATCAGCGGGACAGGGGGCCAAGAGACCCAGTACTTC.

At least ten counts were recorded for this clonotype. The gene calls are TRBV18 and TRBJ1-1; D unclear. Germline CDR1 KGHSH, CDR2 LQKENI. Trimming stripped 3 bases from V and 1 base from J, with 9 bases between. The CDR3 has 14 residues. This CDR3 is CASSPRPPNTEAFF. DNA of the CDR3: TGTGCCAGCTCACCGCGACCCCCGAACACTGAAGCTTTCTTT.

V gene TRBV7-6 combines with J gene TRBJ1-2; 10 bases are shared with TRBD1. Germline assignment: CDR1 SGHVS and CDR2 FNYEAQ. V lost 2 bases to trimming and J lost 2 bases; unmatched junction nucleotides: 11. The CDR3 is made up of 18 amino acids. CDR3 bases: TGTGCCAGCAGCTTACCGCCGGGACAGGGGAGTGGAAACTATGGCTACACCTTC. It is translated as CASSLPPGQGSGNYGYTF.

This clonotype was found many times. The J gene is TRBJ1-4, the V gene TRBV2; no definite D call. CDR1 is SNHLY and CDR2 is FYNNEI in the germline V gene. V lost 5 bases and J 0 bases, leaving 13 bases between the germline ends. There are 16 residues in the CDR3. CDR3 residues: CASSHTVFATNEKLFF. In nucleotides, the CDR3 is TGTGCCAGCAGTCATACAGTCTTTGCAACTAATGAAAAACTGTTTTTT. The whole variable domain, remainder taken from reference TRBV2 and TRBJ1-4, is EPEVTQTPSHQVTQMGQEVILRCVPISNHLYFYWYRQILGQKVEFLVSFYNNEISEKSEIFDDQFSVERPDGSNFTLKIRSTKLEDSAMYFCASSHTVFATNEKLFFGSGTQLSVL.

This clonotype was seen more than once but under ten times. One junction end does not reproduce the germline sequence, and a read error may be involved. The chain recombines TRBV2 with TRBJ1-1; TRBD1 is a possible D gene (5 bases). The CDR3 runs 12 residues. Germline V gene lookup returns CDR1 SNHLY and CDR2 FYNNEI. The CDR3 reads CAGSGGGTEAFF. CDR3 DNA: TGTGCCGGCAGTGGGGGGGGTACTGAAGCTTTCTTT.

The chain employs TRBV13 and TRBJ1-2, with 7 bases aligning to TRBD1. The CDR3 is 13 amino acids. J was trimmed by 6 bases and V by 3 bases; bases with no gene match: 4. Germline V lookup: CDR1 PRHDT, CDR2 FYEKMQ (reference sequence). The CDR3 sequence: CASSFRGADGYTF. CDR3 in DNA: TGTGCCAGCAGCTTCAGGGGGGCTGATGGCTACACCTTC.

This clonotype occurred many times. The CDR3 region has the DNA TGTGCCAGCAGTGAAGACAGGAACACTGAAGCTTTCTTT. Amino acids: CASSEDRNTEAFF. This chain uses TRBV6-1 with TRBJ1-1; the D is unclear. Trimming took 1 base from V and 1 from J, leaving 4 bases between them. From germline, CDR1 is MNHNS and CDR2 SASEGT. This CDR3 has 13 amino acids.

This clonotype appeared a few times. The CDR3 reads CASSLYGSGGDTQYF. The CDR3 nucleotides are TGTGCCAGCAGCTTATACGGGTCTGGGGGAGATACGCAGTATTTT. J is TRBJ2-3 and V is TRBV13; possibly TRBD1 or TRBD2 for D (5 bases each). CDR3 length equals 15 residues. V lost 2 bases and J 5 bases, leaving 14 bases between the germline ends. Per the germline V gene, CDR1 is PRHDT and CDR2 is FYEKMQ (reference sequence). Based on the CDR3 plus reference TRBV13 and TRBJ2-3, the full variable domain is AAGVIQSPRHLIKEKRETATLKCYPIPRHDTVYWYQQGPGQDPQFLISFYEKMQSDKGSIPDRFSAQQFSDYHSELNMSSLELGDSALYFCASSLYGSGGDTQYFGPGTRLTVL.

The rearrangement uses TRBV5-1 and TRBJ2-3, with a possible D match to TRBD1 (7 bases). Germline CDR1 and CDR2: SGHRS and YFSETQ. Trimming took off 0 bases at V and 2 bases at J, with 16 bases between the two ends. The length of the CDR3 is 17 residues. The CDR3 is CASSLDRGTANTDTQYF. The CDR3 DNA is TGCGCCAGCAGCTTGGATCGGGGGACAGCCAACACAGATACGCAGTATTTT.

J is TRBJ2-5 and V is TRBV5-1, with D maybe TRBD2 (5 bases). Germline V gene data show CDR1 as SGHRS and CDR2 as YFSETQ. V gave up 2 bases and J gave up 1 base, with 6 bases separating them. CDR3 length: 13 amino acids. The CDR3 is CASSFGVQETQYF. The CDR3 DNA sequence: TGCGCCAGCAGCTTCGGGGTCCAAGAGACCCAGTACTTC.